The subject of this entry is one T cell receptor beta chain. The data belong to a study of T cell responses to AZD1222 COVID-19 vaccine. TCRdb's copy holds only in-frame clones and misses some; the assay was immunoSEQ multiplex PCR. This sample yields about 85,000 clones, of which roughly 88% are seen a single time; roughly 5.8% belongs to the top ten. The CDR3 has 14 residues. Germline V gene lookup returns CDR1 SGHNT and CDR2 YYREEE (reference sequence). V lost 0 bases and J lost 8; bases outside the gene matches: 7. The chain combines TRBV5-4 with TRBJ1-2; 7 positions match TRBD1. Sample: peripheral blood, taken on day 0 of AZD1222 vaccination. This clonotype was obtained from an adult in good health. The CDR3 DNA reads as TGTGCCAGCAGCTTGGAGACAGGGTTCGGGGGCTACACCTTC. Protein product: CASSLETGFGGYTF.